The subject of this entry is one T cell receptor beta chain. Its specificity is unknown. Clones were sequenced by immunoSEQ multiplex PCR, and TCRdb holds only the in-frame ones, with some missing. In the table there are under 130,000 clones, more than 85% of which are singletons. This sample was taken from a study of graft-versus-host responses after intestinal transplantation. Study-level background: As for transplant type, recipients had multivisceral, liver-intestinal, or isolated intestinal grafts. General study points: Investigators detected GvH clones in recipient marrow, with some emerging earlier in ileum or blood. Researchers found peak circulating GvH clone levels linked to early post-transplant HvG declines.

Germline CDR1 and CDR2: WSHSY and SAAADI. CDR3 length: 15 amino acids. V was cut by 3 bases and J by 0 bases, with 9 bases left in between. The rearrangement uses TRBV10-2 and TRBJ1-5; a weak D match, TRBD1 (5 bases). Sample: unstimulated CD8+ T cells sorted from spleen or lymph node cells, taken before intestinal transplant. The TCR comes from a human donor who received an intestinal transplant. CDR3 nucleotide sequence: TGCGCCAGCAGTGAAGGGGTATATAGCAATCAGCCCCAGCATTTT. It translates to CASSEGVYSNQPQHF.